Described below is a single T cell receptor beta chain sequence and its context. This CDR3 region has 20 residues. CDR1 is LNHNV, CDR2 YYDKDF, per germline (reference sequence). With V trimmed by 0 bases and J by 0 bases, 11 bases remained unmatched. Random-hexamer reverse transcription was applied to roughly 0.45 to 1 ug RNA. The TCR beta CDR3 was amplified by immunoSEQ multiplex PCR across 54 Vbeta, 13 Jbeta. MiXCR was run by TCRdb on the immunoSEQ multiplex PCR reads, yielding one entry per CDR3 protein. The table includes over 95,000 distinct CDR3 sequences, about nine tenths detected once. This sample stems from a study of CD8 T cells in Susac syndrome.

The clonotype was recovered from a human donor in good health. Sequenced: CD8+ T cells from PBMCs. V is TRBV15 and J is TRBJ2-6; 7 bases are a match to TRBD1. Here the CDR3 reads CATSREEFRGSSSGANVLTF. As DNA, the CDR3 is TGTGCCACCAGCAGAGAGGAGTTCAGGGGGTCCTCCTCTGGGGCCAACGTCCTGACTTTC.